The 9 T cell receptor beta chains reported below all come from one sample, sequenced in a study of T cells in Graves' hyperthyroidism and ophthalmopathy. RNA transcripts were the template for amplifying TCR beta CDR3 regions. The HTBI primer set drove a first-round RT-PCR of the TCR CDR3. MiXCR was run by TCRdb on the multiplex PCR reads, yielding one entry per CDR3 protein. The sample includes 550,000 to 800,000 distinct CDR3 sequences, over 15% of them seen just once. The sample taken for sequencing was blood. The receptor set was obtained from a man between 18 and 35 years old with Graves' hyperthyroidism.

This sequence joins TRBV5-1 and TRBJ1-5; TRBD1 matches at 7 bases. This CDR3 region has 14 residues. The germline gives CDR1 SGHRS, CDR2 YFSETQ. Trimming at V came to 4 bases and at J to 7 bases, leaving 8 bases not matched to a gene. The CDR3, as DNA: TGCGCCAGCAGCCCGGGACAGAAGGGGCAGCCCCAGCATTTT. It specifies CASSPGQKGQPQHF. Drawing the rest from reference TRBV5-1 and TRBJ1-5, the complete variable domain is KAGVTQTPRYLIKTRGQQVTLSCSPISGHRSVSWYQQTPGQGLQFLFEYFSETQRNKGNFPGRFSGRQFSNSRSEMNVSTLELGDSALYLCASSPGQKGQPQHFGDGTRLSIL.

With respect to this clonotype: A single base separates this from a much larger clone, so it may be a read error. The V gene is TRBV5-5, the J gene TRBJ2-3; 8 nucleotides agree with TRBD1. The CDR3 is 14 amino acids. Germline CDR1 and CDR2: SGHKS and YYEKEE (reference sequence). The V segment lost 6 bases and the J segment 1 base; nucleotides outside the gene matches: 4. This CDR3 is CASTLQGGTDTQYF. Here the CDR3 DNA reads TGTGCCAGCACTTTACAGGGGGGCACAGATACGCAGTATTTT.

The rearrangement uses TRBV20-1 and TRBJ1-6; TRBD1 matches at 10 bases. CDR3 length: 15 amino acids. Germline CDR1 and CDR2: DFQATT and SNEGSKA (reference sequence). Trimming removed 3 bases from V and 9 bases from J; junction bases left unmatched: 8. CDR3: CSASRDRGRSSPLHF. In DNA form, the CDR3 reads TGCAGTGCTAGCCGGGACAGGGGTCGGAGTTCACCCCTCCACTTT.

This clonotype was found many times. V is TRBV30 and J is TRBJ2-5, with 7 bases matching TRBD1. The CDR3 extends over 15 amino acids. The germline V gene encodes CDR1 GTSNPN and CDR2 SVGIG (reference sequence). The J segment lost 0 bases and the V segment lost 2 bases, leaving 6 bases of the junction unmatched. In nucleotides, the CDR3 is TGTGCCTGGAGTCTCGATGGGACAGACCAAGAGACCCAGTACTTC. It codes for CAWSLDGTDQETQYF.

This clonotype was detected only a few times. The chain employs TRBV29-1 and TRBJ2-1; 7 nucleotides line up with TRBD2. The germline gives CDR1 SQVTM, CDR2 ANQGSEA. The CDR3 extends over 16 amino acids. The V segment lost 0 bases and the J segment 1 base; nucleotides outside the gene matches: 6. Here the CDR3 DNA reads TGCAGCGTTGAAGATCGGGGTAGCGGGTCCTACAATGAGCAGTTCTTC. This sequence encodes CSVEDRGSGSYNEQFF.

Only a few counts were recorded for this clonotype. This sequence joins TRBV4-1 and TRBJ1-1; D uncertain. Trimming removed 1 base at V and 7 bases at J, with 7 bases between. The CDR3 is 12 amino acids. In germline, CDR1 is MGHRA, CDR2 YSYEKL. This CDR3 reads CASSQGPYEAFF. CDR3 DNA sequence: TGCGCCAGCAGCCAAGGGCCCTATGAAGCTTTCTTT.

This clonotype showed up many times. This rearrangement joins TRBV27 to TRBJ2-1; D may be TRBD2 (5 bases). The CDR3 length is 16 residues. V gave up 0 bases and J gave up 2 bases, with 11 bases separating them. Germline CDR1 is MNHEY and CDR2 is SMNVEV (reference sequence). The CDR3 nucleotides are TGTGCCAGCAGTTTATCCCGGGGATCGGCCTACAATGAGCAGTTCTTC. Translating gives CASSLSRGSAYNEQFF.

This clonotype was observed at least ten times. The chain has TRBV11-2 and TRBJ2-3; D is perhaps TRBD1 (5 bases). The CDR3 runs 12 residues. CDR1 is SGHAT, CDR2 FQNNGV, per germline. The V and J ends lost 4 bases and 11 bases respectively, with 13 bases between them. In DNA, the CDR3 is TGTGCCAGCAGCTCCCTAGGGGTTGTGCAGTATTTT. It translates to CASSSLGVVQYF.

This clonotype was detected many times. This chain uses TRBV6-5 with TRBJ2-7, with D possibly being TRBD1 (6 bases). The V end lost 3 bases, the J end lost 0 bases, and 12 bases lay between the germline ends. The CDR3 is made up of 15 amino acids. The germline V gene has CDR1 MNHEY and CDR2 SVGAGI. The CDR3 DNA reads TGTGCCAGCAGTTATCGACCGGACAGCTCCTACGAGCAGTACTTC. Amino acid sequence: CASSYRPDSSYEQYF.